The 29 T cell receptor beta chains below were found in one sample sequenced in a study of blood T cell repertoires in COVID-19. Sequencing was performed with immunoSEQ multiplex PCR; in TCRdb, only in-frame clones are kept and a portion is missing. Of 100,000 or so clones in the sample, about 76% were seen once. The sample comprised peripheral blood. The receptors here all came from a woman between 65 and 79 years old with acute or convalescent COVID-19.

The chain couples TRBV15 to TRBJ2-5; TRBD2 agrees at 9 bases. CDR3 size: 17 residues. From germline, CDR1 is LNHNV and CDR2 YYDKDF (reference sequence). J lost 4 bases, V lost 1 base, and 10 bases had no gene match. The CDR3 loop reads CATSRAEGSGGPETQYF. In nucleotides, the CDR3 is TGTGCCACCAGCAGAGCCGAGGGTAGCGGGGGCCCAGAGACCCAGTACTTC.

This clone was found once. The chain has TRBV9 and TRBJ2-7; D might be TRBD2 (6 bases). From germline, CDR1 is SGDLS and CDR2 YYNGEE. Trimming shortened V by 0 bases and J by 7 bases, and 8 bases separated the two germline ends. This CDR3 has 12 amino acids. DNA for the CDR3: TGTGCCAGCAGCGTAGGGGGAGGAGAGCAGTACTTC. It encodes CASSVGGGEQYF.

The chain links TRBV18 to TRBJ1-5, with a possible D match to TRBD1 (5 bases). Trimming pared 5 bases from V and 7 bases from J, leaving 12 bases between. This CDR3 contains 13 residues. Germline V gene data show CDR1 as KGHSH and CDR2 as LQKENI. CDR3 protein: CASSSTAKQPQHF. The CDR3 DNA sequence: TGTGCCAGCTCATCGACAGCAAAGCAGCCCCAGCATTTT.

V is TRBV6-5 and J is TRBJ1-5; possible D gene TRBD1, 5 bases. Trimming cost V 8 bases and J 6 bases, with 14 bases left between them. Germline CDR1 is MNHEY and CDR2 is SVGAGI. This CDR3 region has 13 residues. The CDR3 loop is CASVGDGAQPQHF. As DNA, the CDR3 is TGTGCCAGCGTCGGCGATGGGGCTCAGCCCCAGCATTTT.

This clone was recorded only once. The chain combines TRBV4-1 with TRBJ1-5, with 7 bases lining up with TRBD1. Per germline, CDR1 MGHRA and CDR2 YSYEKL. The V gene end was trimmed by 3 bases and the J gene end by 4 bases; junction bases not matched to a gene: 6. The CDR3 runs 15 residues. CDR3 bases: TGCGCCAGCAGCCAGCTTGGGACAGCAAATCAGCCCCAGCATTTT. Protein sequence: CASSQLGTANQPQHF.

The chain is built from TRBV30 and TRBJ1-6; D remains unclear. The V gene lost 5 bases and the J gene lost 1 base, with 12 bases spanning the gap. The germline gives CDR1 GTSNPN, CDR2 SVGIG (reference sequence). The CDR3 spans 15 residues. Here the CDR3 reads CAWAYTGSYNSPLHF. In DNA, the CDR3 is TGTGCCTGGGCCTATACGGGTTCCTATAATTCACCCCTCCACTTT.

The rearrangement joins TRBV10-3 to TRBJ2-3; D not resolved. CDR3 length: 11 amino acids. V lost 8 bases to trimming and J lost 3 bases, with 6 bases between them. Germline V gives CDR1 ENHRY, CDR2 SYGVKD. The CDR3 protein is CAISETDTQYF. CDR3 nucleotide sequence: TGTGCCATCTCCGAGACAGATACGCAGTATTTT.

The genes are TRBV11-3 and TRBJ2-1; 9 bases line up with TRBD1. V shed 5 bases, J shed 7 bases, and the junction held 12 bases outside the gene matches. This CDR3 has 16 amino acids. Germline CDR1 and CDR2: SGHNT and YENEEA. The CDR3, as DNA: TGTGCCAGCAGCCAACGGACAGGGGCGTTATATAATGAGCAGTTCTTC. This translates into CASSQRTGALYNEQFF. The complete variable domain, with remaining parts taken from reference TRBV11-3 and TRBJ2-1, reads EAGVVQSPRYKIIEKKQPVAFWCNPISGHNTLYWYLQNLGQGPELLIRYENEEAVDDSQLPKDRFSAERLKGVDSTLKIQPAELGDSAVYLCASSQRTGALYNEQFFGPGTRLTVL.

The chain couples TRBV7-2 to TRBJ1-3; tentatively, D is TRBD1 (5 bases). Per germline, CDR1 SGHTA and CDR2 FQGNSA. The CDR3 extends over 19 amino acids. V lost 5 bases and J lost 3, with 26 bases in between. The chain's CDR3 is CASSPRVGGIQGSGNTIYF. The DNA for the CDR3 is TGTGCCAGCAGCCCTAGGGTGGGGGGGATCCAGGGCAGTGGAAACACCATATATTTT.

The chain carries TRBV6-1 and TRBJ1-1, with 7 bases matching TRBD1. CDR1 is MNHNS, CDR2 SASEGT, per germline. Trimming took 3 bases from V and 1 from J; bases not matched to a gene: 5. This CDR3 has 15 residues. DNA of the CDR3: TGTGCCAGCAGTGAGCCGGGACAGAGGAACACTGAAGCTTTCTTT. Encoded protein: CASSEPGQRNTEAFF.

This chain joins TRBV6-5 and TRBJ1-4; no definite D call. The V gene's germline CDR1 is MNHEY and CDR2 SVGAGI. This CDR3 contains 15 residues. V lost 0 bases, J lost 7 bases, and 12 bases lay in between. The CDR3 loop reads CASSYSKRAGEKLFF. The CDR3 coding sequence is TGTGCCAGCAGTTACTCGAAGAGGGCGGGTGAAAAACTGTTTTTT.

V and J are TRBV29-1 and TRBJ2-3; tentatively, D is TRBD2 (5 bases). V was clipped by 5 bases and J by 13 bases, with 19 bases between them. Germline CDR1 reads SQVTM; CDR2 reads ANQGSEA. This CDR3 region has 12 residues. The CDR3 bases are TGCAGCGTTCATAAGGGAGTCCGGTCGGAGTATTTT. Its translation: CSVHKGVRSEYF.

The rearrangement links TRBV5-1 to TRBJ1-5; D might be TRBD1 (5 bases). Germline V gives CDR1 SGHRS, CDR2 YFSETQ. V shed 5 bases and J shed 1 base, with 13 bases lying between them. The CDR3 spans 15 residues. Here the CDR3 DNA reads TGCGCCAGCAGGCAGGGTCCGGAGAGCAATCAGCCCCAGCATTTT. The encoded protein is CASRQGPESNQPQHF. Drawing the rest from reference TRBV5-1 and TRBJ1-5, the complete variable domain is KAGVTQTPRYLIKTRGQQVTLSCSPISGHRSVSWYQQTPGQGLQFLFEYFSETQRNKGNFPGRFSGRQFSNSRSEMNVSTLELGDSALYLCASRQGPESNQPQHFGDGTRLSIL.

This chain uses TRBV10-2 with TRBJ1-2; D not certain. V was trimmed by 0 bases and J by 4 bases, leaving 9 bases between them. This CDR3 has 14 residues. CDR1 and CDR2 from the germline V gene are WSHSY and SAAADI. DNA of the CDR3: TGCGCCAGCAGTGAGTCAGCAGAGGGCTATGGCTACACCTTC. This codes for CASSESAEGYGYTF.

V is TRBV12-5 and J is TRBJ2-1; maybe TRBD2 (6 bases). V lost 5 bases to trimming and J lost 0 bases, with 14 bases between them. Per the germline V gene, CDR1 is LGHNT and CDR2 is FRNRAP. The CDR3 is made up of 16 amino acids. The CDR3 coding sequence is TGTGCTAGTGGTCGCACTCTGGGGGGCTCCTACAATGAGCAGTTCTTC. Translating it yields CASGRTLGGSYNEQFF. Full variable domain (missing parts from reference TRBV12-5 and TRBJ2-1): DARVTQTPRHKVTEMGQEVTMRCQPILGHNTVFWYRQTMMQGLELLAYFRNRAPLDDSGMPKDRFSAEMPDATLATLKIQPSEPRDSAVYFCASGRTLGGSYNEQFFGPGTRLTVL.

This chain's CDR3 is CAWTREGASQIGYTF. The CDR3 bases are TGTGCCTGGACTCGGGAGGGGGCGTCTCAAATTGGCTACACCTTC. This chain links TRBV30 with TRBJ1-2, with TRBD1 matching 7 bases. In germline, CDR1 is GTSNPN, CDR2 SVGIG (reference sequence). The V and J ends lost 4 bases and 7 bases, in that order; junction bases with no gene match: 15. The CDR3 is made up of 15 amino acids.

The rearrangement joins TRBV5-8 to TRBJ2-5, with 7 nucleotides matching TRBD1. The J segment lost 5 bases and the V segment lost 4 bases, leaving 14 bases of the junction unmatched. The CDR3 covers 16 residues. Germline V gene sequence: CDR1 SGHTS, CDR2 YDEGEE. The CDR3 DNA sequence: TGTGCCAGCAGCCTGTCCTGGGGCGACAGGGCCGAGACCCAGTACTTC. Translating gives CASSLSWGDRAETQYF.

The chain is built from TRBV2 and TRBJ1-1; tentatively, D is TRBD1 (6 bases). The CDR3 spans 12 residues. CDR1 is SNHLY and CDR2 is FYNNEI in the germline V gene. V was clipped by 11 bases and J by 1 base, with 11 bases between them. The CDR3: CAGQTGNTEAFF. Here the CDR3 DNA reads TGTGCCGGCCAGACAGGGAACACTGAAGCTTTCTTT.

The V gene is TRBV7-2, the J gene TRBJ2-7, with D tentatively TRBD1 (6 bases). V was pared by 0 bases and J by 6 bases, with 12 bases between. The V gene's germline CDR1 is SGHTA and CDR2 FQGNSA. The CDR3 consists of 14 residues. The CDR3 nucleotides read TGTGCCAGCAGCTTAGCGGGGTTGGGGGCCGAGCAGTACTTC. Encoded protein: CASSLAGLGAEQYF. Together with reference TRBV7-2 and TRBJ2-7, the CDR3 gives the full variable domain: GAGVSQSPSNKVTEKGKDVELRCDPISGHTALYWYRQSLGQGLEFLIYFQGNSAPDKSGLPSDRFSAERTGGSVSTLTIQRTQQEDSAVYLCASSLAGLGAEQYFGPGTRLTVT.

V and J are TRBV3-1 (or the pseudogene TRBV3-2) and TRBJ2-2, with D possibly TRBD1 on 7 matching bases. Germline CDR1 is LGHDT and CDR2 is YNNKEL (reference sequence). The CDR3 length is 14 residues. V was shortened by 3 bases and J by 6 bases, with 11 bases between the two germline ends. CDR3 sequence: CASSHGGGAGELFF. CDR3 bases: TGTGCCAGCAGCCACGGAGGGGGCGCCGGGGAGCTGTTTTTT.

The CDR3 DNA reads as TGCAGCGTTAGGTCTAGCGGGGACAATGAGCAGTTCTTC. Its translation is CSVRSSGDNEQFF. The J gene is TRBJ2-1, the V gene TRBV29-1, with 9 positions matching TRBD2. Germline V gene data show CDR1 as SQVTM and CDR2 as ANQGSEA. J gave up 5 bases and V 5 bases, and 4 bases lay outside the gene matches. This CDR3 region has 13 residues.

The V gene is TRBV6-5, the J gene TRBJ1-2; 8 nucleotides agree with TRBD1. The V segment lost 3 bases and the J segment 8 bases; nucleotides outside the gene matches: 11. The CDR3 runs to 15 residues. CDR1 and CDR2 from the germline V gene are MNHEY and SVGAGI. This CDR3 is CASSYLGQGARGYTF. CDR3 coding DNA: TGTGCCAGCAGTTATCTTGGGCAGGGGGCGCGGGGCTACACCTTC.

CDR3 sequence reads: CASSYQALPQHF. The CDR3 DNA reads TGTGCCAGCAGTTACCAGGCTTTACCACAGCATTTT. The V gene is TRBV6-2 or TRBV6-3, the J gene TRBJ1-5; D is ambiguous. This CDR3 contains 12 residues. Germline values: CDR1 MNHEY, CDR2 SVGEGT. Between the trimmed V and J ends, which lost 2 bases and 13 bases, there was a span of 12 bases.

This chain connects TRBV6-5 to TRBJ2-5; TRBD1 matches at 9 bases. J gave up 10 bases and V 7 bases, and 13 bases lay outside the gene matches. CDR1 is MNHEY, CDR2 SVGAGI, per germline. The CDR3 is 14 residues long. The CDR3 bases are TGTGCCAGCACCCTGGGACAGGGCTGGGGGGGCCAGTACTTC. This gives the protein CASTLGQGWGGQYF.

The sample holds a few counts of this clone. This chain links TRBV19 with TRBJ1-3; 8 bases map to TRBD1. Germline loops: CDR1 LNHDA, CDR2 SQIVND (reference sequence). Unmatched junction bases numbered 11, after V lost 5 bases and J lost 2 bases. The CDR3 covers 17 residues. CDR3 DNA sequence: TGTGCCAGTAGTCCGCGGACAGGGTGGGGGACTGGAAACACCATATATTTT. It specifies CASSPRTGWGTGNTIYF.

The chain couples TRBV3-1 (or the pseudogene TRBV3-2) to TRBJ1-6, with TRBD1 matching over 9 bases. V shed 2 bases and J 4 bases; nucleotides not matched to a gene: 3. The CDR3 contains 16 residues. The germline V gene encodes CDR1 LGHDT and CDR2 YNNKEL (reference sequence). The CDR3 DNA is TGTGCCAGCAGCCAAACAGACAGGGGGTATAATTCACCCCTCCACTTT. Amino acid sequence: CASSQTDRGYNSPLHF.

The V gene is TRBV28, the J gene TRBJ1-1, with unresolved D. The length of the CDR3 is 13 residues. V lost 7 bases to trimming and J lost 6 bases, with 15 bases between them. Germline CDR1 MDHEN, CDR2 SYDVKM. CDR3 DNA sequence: TGTGCCAGCAACAATCGGGGTAGGGCTGAAGCTTTCTTT. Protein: CASNNRGRAEAFF.

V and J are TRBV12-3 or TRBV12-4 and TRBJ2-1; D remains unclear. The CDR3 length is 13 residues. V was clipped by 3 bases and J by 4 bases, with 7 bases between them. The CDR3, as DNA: TGTGCCAGCAGTTTTACTTCTTACAATGAGCAGTTCTTC. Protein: CASSFTSYNEQFF.

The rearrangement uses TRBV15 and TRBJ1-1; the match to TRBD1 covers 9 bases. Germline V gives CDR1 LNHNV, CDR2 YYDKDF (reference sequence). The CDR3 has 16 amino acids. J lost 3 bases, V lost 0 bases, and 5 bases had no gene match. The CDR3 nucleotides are TGTGCCACCAGCAGAGAAAGGACAGGGGCGTACACTGAAGCTTTCTTT. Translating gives CATSRERTGAYTEAFF.